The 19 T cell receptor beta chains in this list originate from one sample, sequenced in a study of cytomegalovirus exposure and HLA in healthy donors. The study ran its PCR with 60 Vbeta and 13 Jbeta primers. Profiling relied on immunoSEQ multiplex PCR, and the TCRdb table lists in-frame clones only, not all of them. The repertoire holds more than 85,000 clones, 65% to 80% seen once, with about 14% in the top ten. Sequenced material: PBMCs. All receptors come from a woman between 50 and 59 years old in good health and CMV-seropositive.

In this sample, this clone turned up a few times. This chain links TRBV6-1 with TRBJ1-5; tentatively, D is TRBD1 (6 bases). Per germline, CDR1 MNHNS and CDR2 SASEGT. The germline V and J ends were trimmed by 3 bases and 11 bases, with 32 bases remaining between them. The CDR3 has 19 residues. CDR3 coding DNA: TGTGCCAGCAGTGACCTCTCAGGACAAACTGGGAGGGGGTATGGATCCCAGCATTTT. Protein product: CASSDLSGQTGRGYGSQHF.

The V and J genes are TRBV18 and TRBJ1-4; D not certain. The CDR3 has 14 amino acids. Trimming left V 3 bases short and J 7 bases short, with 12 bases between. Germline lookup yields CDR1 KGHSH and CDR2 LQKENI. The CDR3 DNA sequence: TGTGCCAGCTCACCCCAAACCCATAGTGAAAAACTGTTTTTT. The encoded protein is CASSPQTHSEKLFF.

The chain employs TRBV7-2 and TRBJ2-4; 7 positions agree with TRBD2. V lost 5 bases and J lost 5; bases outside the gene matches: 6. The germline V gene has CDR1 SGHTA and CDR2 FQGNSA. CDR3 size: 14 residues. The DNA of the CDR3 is TGTGCCAGCAGCCTGGGAGGGATCGAAAACATTCAGTACTTC. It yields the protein CASSLGGIENIQYF.

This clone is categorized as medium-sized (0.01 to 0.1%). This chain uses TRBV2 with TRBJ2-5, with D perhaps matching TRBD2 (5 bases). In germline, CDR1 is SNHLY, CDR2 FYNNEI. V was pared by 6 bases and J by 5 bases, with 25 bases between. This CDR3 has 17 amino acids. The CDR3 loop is CASRRIPDGVNVETQYF. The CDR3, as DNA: TGTGCCAGCAGGCGTATCCCGGACGGGGTAAATGTGGAGACCCAGTACTTC.

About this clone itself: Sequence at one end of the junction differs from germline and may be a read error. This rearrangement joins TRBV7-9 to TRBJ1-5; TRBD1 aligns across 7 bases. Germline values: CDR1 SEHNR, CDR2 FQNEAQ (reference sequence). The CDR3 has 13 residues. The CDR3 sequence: CSSSQDRDQPQHF. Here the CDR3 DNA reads TGTTCCAGCAGCCAAGACAGGGACCAGCCCCAGCATTTT.

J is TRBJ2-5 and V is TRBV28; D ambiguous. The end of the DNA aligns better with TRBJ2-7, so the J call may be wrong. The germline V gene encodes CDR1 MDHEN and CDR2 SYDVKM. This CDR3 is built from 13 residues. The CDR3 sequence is CASSLTLNYEQYF. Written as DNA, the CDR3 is TGTGCCAGCAGTTTGACCTTAAACTACGAGCAGTACTTC.

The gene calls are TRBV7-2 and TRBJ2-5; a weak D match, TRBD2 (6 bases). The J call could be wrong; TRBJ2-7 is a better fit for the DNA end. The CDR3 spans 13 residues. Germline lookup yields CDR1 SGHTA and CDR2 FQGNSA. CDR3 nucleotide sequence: TGTGCCAGCAGCTTGGACTACTACTACGAGCAGTACTTC. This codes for CASSLDYYYEQYF.

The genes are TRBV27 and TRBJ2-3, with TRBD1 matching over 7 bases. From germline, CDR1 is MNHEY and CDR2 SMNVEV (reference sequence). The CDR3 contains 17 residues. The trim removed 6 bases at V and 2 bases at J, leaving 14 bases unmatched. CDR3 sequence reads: CASSPGQVMPHTDTQYF. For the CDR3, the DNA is TGTGCCAGCAGCCCAGGACAGGTGATGCCACACACAGATACGCAGTATTTT.

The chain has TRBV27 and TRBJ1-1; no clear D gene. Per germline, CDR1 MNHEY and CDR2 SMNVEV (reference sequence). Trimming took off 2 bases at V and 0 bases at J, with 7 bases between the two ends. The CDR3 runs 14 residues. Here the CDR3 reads CASSLGRMNTEAFF. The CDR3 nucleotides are TGTGCCAGCAGTTTAGGGAGGATGAACACTGAAGCTTTCTTT.

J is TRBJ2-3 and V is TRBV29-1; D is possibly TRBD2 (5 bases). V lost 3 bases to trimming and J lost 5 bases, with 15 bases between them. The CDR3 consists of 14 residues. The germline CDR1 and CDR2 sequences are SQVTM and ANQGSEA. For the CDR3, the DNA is TGCAGCGTTGATATCGCGGCAGGAGGAGATACGCAGTATTTT. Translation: CSVDIAAGGDTQYF.

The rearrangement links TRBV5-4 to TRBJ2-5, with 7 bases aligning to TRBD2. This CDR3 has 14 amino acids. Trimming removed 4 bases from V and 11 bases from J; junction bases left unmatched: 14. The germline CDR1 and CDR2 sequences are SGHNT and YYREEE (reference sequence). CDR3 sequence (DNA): TGTGCCAGCAGCCCGGGCCCTCCTGCGGGGGAGCAGTACTTC. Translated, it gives CASSPGPPAGEQYF.

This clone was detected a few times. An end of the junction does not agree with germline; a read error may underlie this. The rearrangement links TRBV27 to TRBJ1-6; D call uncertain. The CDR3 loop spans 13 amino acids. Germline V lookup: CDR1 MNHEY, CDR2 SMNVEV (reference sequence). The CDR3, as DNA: TGTGCCAGCGGTCCCGACTATTATTCACCCCTCCACTTT. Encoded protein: CASGPDYYSPLHF.

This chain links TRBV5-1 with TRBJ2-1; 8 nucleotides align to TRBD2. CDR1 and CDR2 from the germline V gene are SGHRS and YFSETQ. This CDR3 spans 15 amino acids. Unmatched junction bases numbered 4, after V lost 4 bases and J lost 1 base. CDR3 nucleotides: TGCGCCAGCAGCAAAGTAGCGGGGTCCTACAATGAGCAGTTCTTC. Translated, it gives CASSKVAGSYNEQFF.

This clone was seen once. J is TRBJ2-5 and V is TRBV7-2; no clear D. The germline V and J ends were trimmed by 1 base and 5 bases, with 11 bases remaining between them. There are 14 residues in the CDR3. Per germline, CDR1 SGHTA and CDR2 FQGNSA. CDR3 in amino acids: CASSLVIAGETQYF. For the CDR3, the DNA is TGTGCCAGCAGCTTAGTGATAGCTGGGGAGACCCAGTACTTC. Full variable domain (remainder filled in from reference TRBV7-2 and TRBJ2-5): GAGVSQSPSNKVTEKGKDVELRCDPISGHTALYWYRQSLGQGLEFLIYFQGNSAPDKSGLPSDRFSAERTGGSVSTLTIQRTQQEDSAVYLCASSLVIAGETQYFGPGTRLLVL.

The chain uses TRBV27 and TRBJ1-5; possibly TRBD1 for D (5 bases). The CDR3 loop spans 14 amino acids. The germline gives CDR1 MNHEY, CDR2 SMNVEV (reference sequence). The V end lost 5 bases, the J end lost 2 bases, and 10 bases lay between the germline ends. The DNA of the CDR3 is TGTGCCAGCAGTAACGTAGGGGGCAATCAGCCCCAGCATTTT. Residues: CASSNVGGNQPQHF.

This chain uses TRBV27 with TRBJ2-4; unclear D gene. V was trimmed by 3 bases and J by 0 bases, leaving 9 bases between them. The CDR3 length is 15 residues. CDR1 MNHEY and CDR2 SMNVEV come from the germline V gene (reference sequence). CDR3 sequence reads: CASSLSQLAKNIQYF. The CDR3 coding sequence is TGTGCCAGCAGTTTGTCTCAACTAGCCAAAAACATTCAGTACTTC.

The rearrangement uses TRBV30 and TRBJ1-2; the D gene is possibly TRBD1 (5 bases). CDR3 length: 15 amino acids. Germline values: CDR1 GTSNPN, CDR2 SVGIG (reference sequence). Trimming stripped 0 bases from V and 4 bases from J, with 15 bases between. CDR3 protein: CAWSVRQGEAYGYTF. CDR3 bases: TGTGCCTGGAGTGTACGCCAAGGGGAGGCCTATGGCTACACCTTC.

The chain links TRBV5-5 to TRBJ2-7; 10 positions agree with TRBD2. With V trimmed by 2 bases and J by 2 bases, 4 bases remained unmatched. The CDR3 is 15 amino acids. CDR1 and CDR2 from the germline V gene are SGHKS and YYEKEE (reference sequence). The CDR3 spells CASSFLAGVAYEQYF. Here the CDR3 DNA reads TGTGCCAGCAGCTTCCTAGCGGGAGTCGCCTACGAGCAGTACTTC.

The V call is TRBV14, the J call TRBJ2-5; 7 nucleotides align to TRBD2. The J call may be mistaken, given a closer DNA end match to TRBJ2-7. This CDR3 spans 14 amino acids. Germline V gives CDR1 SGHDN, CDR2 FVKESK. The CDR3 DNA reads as TGTGCCAGCAGCCCCCGGGACTACTCCTACGAGCAGTACTTC. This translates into CASSPRDYSYEQYF.